Each of the 2 T cell receptor beta chains below was sequenced from the same sample in a study of OX40 agonist ivuxolimab in advanced cancers. Repertoires were generated with immunoSEQ multiplex PCR, while TCRdb's copy carries only in-frame clones and drops some. The sample lists about 35,000 clones; 92% were seen once. Sequenced material: CD4+ or CD8+ T cells sorted from blood, taken in a trial of the OX40 agonist ivuxolimab. These receptors all come from an adult with an advanced solid tumor such as melanoma, head and neck, liver or kidney cancer.

The chain is built from TRBV29-1 and TRBJ2-5; D is uncertain. From germline, CDR1 is SQVTM and CDR2 ANQGSEA. The CDR3 spans 12 residues. V was trimmed by 2 bases and J by 4 bases, leaving 8 bases between them. In nucleotides, the CDR3 is TGCAGCGTTGAACTGGGGATAGAGACCCAGTACTTC. Translated: CSVELGIETQYF.

This sequence joins TRBV13 and TRBJ2-7; D is tentatively TRBD1 or TRBD2 (5 bases each). Germline lookup yields CDR1 PRHDT and CDR2 FYEKMQ (reference sequence). V lost 5 bases and J 2 bases, leaving 13 bases between the germline ends. This CDR3 region has 14 residues. The CDR3 region is CASSSRDGTYEQYF. The CDR3 DNA sequence: TGTGCCAGCAGCAGCCGGGACGGCACCTACGAGCAGTACTTC.